This T cell receptor beta chain was obtained from a study of blood T cell repertoires in COVID-19. Looking at the study overall: The origin of the acute and convalescent COVID-19 samples was the United States, Italy and Spain.

Sequencing was performed with immunoSEQ multiplex PCR; in TCRdb, only in-frame clones are kept and a portion is missing. Counted here are about 400,000 clones, approximately 87% occurring once; the ten biggest clones make up around 10%. V was pared by 0 bases and J by 0 bases, with 8 bases between. CDR1 is MNHEY, CDR2 SVGEGT, per germline. The CDR3 runs 15 residues. Participants were aged about 18 to 100 years from some 24 US areas. Participants had their cohort set by participant-reported clinical history. Sequenced material: PBMCs or T cells enriched from blood (not recorded which). This rearrangement joins TRBV6-2 or TRBV6-3 to TRBJ1-1; D is undetermined. The TCR originated in a woman in her 50s who had recovered from COVID-19. This CDR3 reads CASSYSLSLNTEAFF. The CDR3 DNA reads TGTGCCAGCAGTTACTCGCTAAGCCTGAACACTGAAGCTTTCTTT.